Below, 23 T cell receptor beta chains from the same sample are listed, as sequenced in a study of shared clonotypes between healthy human individuals. Clones were sequenced by immunoSEQ multiplex PCR, and TCRdb holds only the in-frame ones, with some missing. The data contain about 2.2 million clones, about 94% of them singletons. CD45RO negativity and positive selection for CCR7 defined naive CD8 cells, a population that excluded terminally differentiated effector memory CD45RA+ cells. Sequencing used naive CD8+ T cells from PBMCs. All receptors derive from a man between 18 and 35 years old in good health. Some clones in this sample may be carry-over from other donors' samples.

The chain employs TRBV28 and TRBJ2-1; possible D gene TRBD2, 5 bases. V gave up 3 bases and J gave up 0 bases, with 9 bases separating them. CDR1 is MDHEN and CDR2 is SYDVKM in the germline V gene. The CDR3 is 15 amino acids. The CDR3 loop is CASSFYRGSYNEQFF. Written as DNA, the CDR3 is TGTGCCAGCAGTTTTTACCGGGGCTCCTACAATGAGCAGTTCTTC.

This clone was seen once. The rearrangement links TRBV9 to TRBJ2-3, with 8 nucleotides matching TRBD1. Germline CDR1 reads SGDLS; CDR2 reads YYNGEE. This CDR3 comprises 15 residues. V was pared by 2 bases and J by 1 base, with 3 bases of the junction left unmatched. CDR3 in DNA: TGTGCCAGCAGCGTGACGACAGGGGGCACAGATACGCAGTATTTT. It encodes CASSVTTGGTDTQYF.

This clone showed up just once. The chain combines TRBV4-3 with TRBJ2-3; no firm D call. This CDR3 is built from 14 residues. In germline, CDR1 is LGHNA, CDR2 YSLEER. Deletions cut 0 bases from V and 2 bases from J, with 6 bases between. The CDR3 bases are TGCGCCAGCAGCCAAGAACGGGTCACAGATACGCAGTATTTT. The encoded protein is CASSQERVTDTQYF.

The V gene is TRBV29-1, the J gene TRBJ2-3, with 7 bases fitting TRBD1. With V trimmed by 7 bases and J by 0 bases, 7 bases remained unmatched. Germline V gene data show CDR1 as SQVTM and CDR2 as ANQGSEA. The CDR3 runs to 14 residues. CDR3 DNA sequence: TGCAGCGCCGAGGACAGGCGAAGCACAGATACGCAGTATTTT. Its protein is CSAEDRRSTDTQYF.

J is TRBJ2-1 and V is TRBV4-2; D is undetermined. The V gene lost 1 base and the J gene lost 9 bases, with 4 bases spanning the gap. Germline loops: CDR1 LGHNA, CDR2 YNFKEQ. The CDR3 has 11 amino acids. The DNA for the CDR3 is TGTGCCAGCAGCCAAGGGCCTGAGCAGTTCTTC. Translating it yields CASSQGPEQFF.

The gene calls are TRBV5-4 and TRBJ1-1; 7 bases fit TRBD1. The trim removed 4 bases at V and 11 bases at J, leaving 8 bases unmatched. Germline V gives CDR1 SGHNT, CDR2 YYREEE (reference sequence). The CDR3 sequence is 12 residues long. CDR3 DNA sequence: TGTGCCAGCAGCGCAGACAGGGATGGTGCTTTCTTT. Protein product: CASSADRDGAFF.

This sequence joins TRBV7-8 and TRBJ1-2; tentatively, D is TRBD1 (5 bases). This CDR3 comprises 16 residues. The germline V and J ends were trimmed by 4 bases and 5 bases, with 20 bases remaining between them. Germline CDR1 is SGHVS and CDR2 is FQNEAQ. CDR3: CASSSDRPGRQYGYTF. The CDR3 region has the DNA TGTGCCAGCAGCTCAGATAGGCCGGGACGGCAATATGGCTACACCTTC.

The chain links TRBV27 to TRBJ2-3, with 9 bases matching TRBD2. From germline, CDR1 is MNHEY and CDR2 SMNVEV (reference sequence). The CDR3 runs 17 residues. The J segment lost 6 bases and the V segment lost 3 bases, leaving 13 bases of the junction unmatched. The CDR3: CASSLLNPSGVGDTQYF. In DNA, the CDR3 is TGTGCCAGCAGTTTGTTGAATCCTAGCGGGGTGGGGGATACGCAGTATTTT.

DNA for the CDR3: TGTGCCAGCAGCTTAGTGGGGCAGGGTCTAGCCAAAAACATTCAGTACTTC. Encoded protein: CASSLVGQGLAKNIQYF. This chain uses TRBV11-2 with TRBJ2-4; weak D call: TRBD1 (5 bases). Germline V gene lookup returns CDR1 SGHAT and CDR2 FQNNGV. The CDR3 runs 17 residues. V was trimmed by 1 base and J by 0 bases, leaving 13 bases between them.

This sequence joins TRBV15 and TRBJ1-1; the D is unclear. This CDR3 has 13 residues. V was pared by 6 bases and J by 0 bases, with 8 bases between. Germline V CDR1 and CDR2: LNHNV, YYDKDF (reference sequence). This CDR3 reads CATRQRMNTEAFF. DNA of the CDR3: TGTGCCACCAGACAGCGGATGAACACTGAAGCTTTCTTT.

This rearrangement joins TRBV4-1 to TRBJ2-3, with a tentative D call TRBD1 (5 bases). The CDR3 is made up of 12 amino acids. CDR1 MGHRA and CDR2 YSYEKL come from the germline V gene. The germline V and J ends were trimmed by 2 bases and 11 bases, with 11 bases remaining between them. CDR3 residues: CASSQTGTRQYF. The CDR3 DNA is TGCGCCAGCAGCCAAACAGGAACGAGGCAGTATTTT.

This rearrangement joins TRBV25-1 to TRBJ1-3; 8 bases align to TRBD1. The CDR3 contains 17 residues. Germline CDR1 and CDR2: MGHDK and SYGVNS. V trimming: 3 bases; J trimming: 0 bases; junction bases outside the gene matches: 7. The CDR3 protein is CASSDLVGTGSGNTIYF. In DNA form, the CDR3 reads TGTGCCAGCAGTGACCTCGTTGGGACAGGCTCTGGAAACACCATATATTTT.

The rearrangement joins TRBV5-1 to TRBJ2-7, with D hard to call. The CDR3 has 13 residues. V was pared by 2 bases and J by 0 bases, with 6 bases between. CDR1 SGHRS and CDR2 YFSETQ come from the germline V gene. Here the CDR3 reads CASSLVSSYEQYF. CDR3 sequence (DNA): TGCGCCAGCAGCTTAGTTAGCTCCTACGAGCAGTACTTC. The full variable domain, rest sourced from reference TRBV5-1 and TRBJ2-7, is KAGVTQTPRYLIKTRGQQVTLSCSPISGHRSVSWYQQTPGQGLQFLFEYFSETQRNKGNFPGRFSGRQFSNSRSEMNVSTLELGDSALYLCASSLVSSYEQYFGPGTRLTVT.

The gene calls are TRBV27 and TRBJ2-7; D possibly corresponds to TRBD1 (7 bases). Looked up from germline, CDR1 is MNHEY and CDR2 is SMNVEV (reference sequence). Trimming took 7 bases from V and 6 from J, leaving 10 bases between them. This CDR3 has 11 residues. Here the CDR3 reads CASTGGLEQYF. In DNA form, the CDR3 reads TGTGCCAGCACAGGGGGGCTCGAGCAGTACTTC.

For this clone: The same CDR3 arises from other DNA sequences in this sample as well. The rearrangement uses TRBV9 and TRBJ1-1; 9 bases map to TRBD1. The CDR3 has 15 residues. V shed 1 base and J 1 base; nucleotides not matched to a gene: 2. CDR1 is SGDLS and CDR2 is YYNGEE in the germline V gene. Written as DNA, the CDR3 is TGTGCCAGCAGCGTAACAGGGGGCAGGAACACTGAAGCTTTCTTT. Its protein product is CASSVTGGRNTEAFF.

The rearrangement joins TRBV19 to TRBJ1-1; TRBD1 is a possible D gene (6 bases). CDR3 length equals 13 residues. Germline V gene sequence: CDR1 LNHDA, CDR2 SQIVND (reference sequence). V gave up 6 bases and J gave up 1 base, with 9 bases separating them. The CDR3 spells CASRGTWNTEAFF. As DNA, the CDR3 is TGTGCCAGTAGGGGGACATGGAACACTGAAGCTTTCTTT.

This chain connects TRBV27 to TRBJ1-3; D gene ambiguous. Trimming stripped 4 bases from V and 3 bases from J, with 13 bases between. The CDR3 extends over 15 amino acids. The germline V gene has CDR1 MNHEY and CDR2 SMNVEV (reference sequence). The CDR3 reads CASSSYDEVGNTIYF. The CDR3 DNA is TGTGCCAGCAGTTCCTATGACGAAGTTGGAAACACCATATATTTT.

The chain links TRBV27 to TRBJ1-2, with D tentatively TRBD1 (5 bases). This CDR3 is 14 amino acids long. Germline values: CDR1 MNHEY, CDR2 SMNVEV (reference sequence). The V end was cut by 0 bases, the J end by 8 bases, with 13 bases between. CDR3 loop: CASSLSEGPGGYTF. CDR3 nucleotide sequence: TGTGCCAGCAGTTTATCGGAGGGGCCGGGAGGCTACACCTTC.

V and J are TRBV10-3 and TRBJ2-1; D call uncertain. With 7 bases removed from V and 0 bases from J, the gap between germline ends came to 10 bases. Germline values: CDR1 ENHRY, CDR2 SYGVKD. The CDR3 contains 14 residues. CDR3 in DNA: TGTGCCATCAAGTTCGGACCCTCCTACAATGAGCAGTTCTTC. Translating it yields CAIKFGPSYNEQFF.

The genes are TRBV7-3 and TRBJ2-5; D might be TRBD1 or TRBD2, each matching 5 bases. In germline, CDR1 is SGHTA, CDR2 FQGTGA. The CDR3 consists of 13 residues. V was clipped by 4 bases and J by 4 bases, with 10 bases between them. CDR3 sequence: CASSSTRGETQYF. The CDR3 DNA sequence: TGTGCCAGCAGCTCCACTAGGGGAGAGACCCAGTACTTC.

The V gene is TRBV4-2, the J gene TRBJ1-1; 8 bases match TRBD1. Germline values: CDR1 LGHNA, CDR2 YNFKEQ. Unmatched junction bases numbered 3, after V lost 5 bases and J lost 4 bases. The CDR3 spans 13 residues. The DNA for the CDR3 is TGTGCCAGCAGCATAACAGGGGGCACTGAAGCTTTCTTT. Residues: CASSITGGTEAFF.

Comment on this clone: The sample holds other DNA sequences that translate to the same CDR3. The rearrangement links TRBV28 to TRBJ1-1; TRBD1 is a possible D gene (6 bases). Germline CDR1 MDHEN, CDR2 SYDVKM. This CDR3 is 14 amino acids long. Trimming left V 1 base short and J 4 bases short, with 10 bases between. CDR3 in amino acids: CASSLSRGSTEAFF. The CDR3 DNA reads as TGTGCCAGCAGTTTATCTAGGGGGAGCACTGAAGCTTTCTTT.

V usage is TRBV7-2 and J usage is TRBJ1-1; D ambiguous. The CDR3 covers 14 residues. The germline gives CDR1 SGHTA, CDR2 FQGNSA. Trimming stripped 5 bases from V and 2 bases from J, with 12 bases between. CDR3 in DNA: TGTGCCAGCAGCCATCTTACTAGAAACACTGAAGCTTTCTTT. It yields the protein CASSHLTRNTEAFF. Full variable domain (rest looked up from reference TRBV7-2 and TRBJ1-1): GAGVSQSPSNKVTEKGKDVELRCDPISGHTALYWYRQSLGQGLEFLIYFQGNSAPDKSGLPSDRFSAERTGGSVSTLTIQRTQQEDSAVYLCASSHLTRNTEAFFGQGTRLTVV.